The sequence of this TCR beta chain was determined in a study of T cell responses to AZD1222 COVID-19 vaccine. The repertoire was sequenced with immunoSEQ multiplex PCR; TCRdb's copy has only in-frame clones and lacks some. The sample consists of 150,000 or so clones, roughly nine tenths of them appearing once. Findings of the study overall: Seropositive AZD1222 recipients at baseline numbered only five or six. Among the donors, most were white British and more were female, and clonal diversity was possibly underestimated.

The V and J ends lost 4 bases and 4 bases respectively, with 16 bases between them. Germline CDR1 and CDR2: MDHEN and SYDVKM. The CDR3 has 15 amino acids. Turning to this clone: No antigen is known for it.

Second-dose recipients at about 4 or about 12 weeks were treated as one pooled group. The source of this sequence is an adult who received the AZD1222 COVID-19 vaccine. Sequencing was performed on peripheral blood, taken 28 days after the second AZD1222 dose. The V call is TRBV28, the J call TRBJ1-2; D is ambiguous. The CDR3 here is CASSSPAELGYGYTF. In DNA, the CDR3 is TGTGCCAGCAGTTCTCCCGCCGAGCTCGGCTATGGCTACACCTTC.